This entry concerns a single T cell receptor (beta chain). What it binds is unknown. Assay: immunoSEQ multiplex PCR; the TCRdb copy retains only in-frame clones and omits some. This sample has some 120,000 clones; 80% to 95% occur once, and the top ten carry 4% to 4.5%. This entry belongs to a study of T cell responses to AZD1222 COVID-19 vaccine. Study-level points and caveats: Unmutated variant regions are reportedly targeted by nearly half of spike-specific TCRs.

The CDR3 length is 12 residues. The V end lost 5 bases, the J end lost 4 bases, and 8 bases lay between the germline ends. Per germline, CDR1 MDHEN and CDR2 SYDVKM. This chain connects TRBV28 to TRBJ2-5; D might be TRBD1 (6 bases). The clonotype was recovered from an adult who received the MenACWY meningococcal vaccine as a control. This material consisted of peripheral blood, taken 28 days after the second dose of the MenACWY control vaccine. CDR3 in amino acids: CASSQGRETQYF. CDR3 DNA sequence: TGTGCCAGCAGTCAGGGGAGAGAGACCCAGTACTTC.